The 21 T cell receptor beta chains in this list originate from one sample, sequenced in a study of regulatory T cells in long-lasting Graves disease. As to time point: persistent/refractory GD, antithyroid drugs over 5 years with positive TRAb. PBMC-derived RNA was used for the TCR library. Libraries of TCR beta came from iRepertoire HTBI primers plus Arm-PCR of CDR3 regions. TCRdb redid the calling of the multiplex PCR reads with MiXCR, one entry per CDR3 protein. The data contain 700,000 or so distinct CDR3 sequences, 30% of them singletons. Specimen: peripheral blood mononuclear cells (PBMCs), collected when the disease was refractory, from a patient treated with antithyroid drugs. The receptors come from a female donor with Graves disease.

This clonotype has a count of ten or more. The chain links TRBV12-3 or TRBV12-4 to TRBJ1-5; perhaps TRBD1 as D (6 bases). The CDR3 runs 14 residues. Trimming cost V 6 bases and J 2 bases, with 11 bases left between them. CDR3 sequence reads: CASRQGFGNQPQHF. DNA for the CDR3: TGTGCCAGCAGACAGGGCTTTGGCAATCAGCCCCAGCATTTT.

This chain joins TRBV20-1 and TRBJ2-7; D gene uncertain. Germline loops: CDR1 DFQATT, CDR2 SNEGSKA (reference sequence). Deletions cut 3 bases from V and 2 bases from J, with 8 bases between. CDR3 length: 12 residues. The CDR3 DNA follows: TGCAGTGCTAGGCGGTTAACCTACGAGCAGTACTTC. Protein product: CSARRLTYEQYF.

In this sample, this clonotype turned up once. The chain has TRBV6-1 and TRBJ2-7, with 7 bases identical to TRBD2. The CDR3 contains 14 residues. Germline CDR1 MNHNS, CDR2 SASEGT. The J segment lost 5 bases and the V segment lost 5 bases, leaving 9 bases of the junction unmatched. In nucleotides, the CDR3 is TGTGCCAGCAGTCCCTTGGGCGGGAGCGACGAGCAGTACTTC. It is translated as CASSPLGGSDEQYF.

This clonotype was counted a single time. The chain uses TRBV11-2 and TRBJ2-1; D gene ambiguous. The germline gives CDR1 SGHAT, CDR2 FQNNGV. This CDR3 region has 15 residues. Trimming shortened V by 4 bases and J by 6 bases, and 16 bases separated the two germline ends. The DNA of the CDR3 is TGTGCCAGCAGCTATTATGGCGGTGGCAGCAATGAGCAGTTCTTC. Translating it yields CASSYYGGGSNEQFF. Together with reference TRBV11-2 and TRBJ2-1, the CDR3 gives the full variable domain: EAGVAQSPRYKIIEKRQSVAFWCNPISGHATLYWYQQILGQGPKLLIQFQNNGVVDDSQLPKDRFSAERLKGVDSTLKIQPAKLEDSAVYLCASSYYGGGSNEQFFGPGTRLTVL.

This clonotype showed up just a few times. This chain joins TRBV20-1 and TRBJ2-7; D uncertain. Germline assignment: CDR1 DFQATT and CDR2 SNEGSKA (reference sequence). The CDR3 contains 14 residues. Trimming left V 1 base short and J 1 base short, with 11 bases between. The CDR3 region is CSARGYQESYEQYF. The CDR3 DNA reads TGCAGTGCTAGAGGCTACCAGGAGTCCTACGAGCAGTACTTC.

This clonotype was counted many times. V usage is TRBV7-2 and J usage is TRBJ2-7, with D perhaps TRBD1 (6 bases). CDR3 length: 14 amino acids. V gave up 2 bases and J gave up 0 bases, with 8 bases separating them. The germline gives CDR1 SGHTA, CDR2 FQGNSA. The CDR3 coding sequence is TGTGCCAGCAGCTTACAGGGGCCCTCCTACGAGCAGTACTTC. This sequence encodes CASSLQGPSYEQYF.

This clonotype was seen only a few times. This chain uses TRBV7-3 with TRBJ2-1; no firm D call. CDR1 and CDR2 from the germline V gene are SGHTA and FQGTGA. V lost 2 bases, J lost 5 bases, and 25 bases lay in between. CDR3 size: 19 residues. The CDR3 sequence is CASSLDVRPSLLHHNEQFF. The CDR3 coding sequence is TGTGCCAGCAGCTTAGATGTACGGCCTTCGTTATTGCACCACAATGAGCAGTTCTTC.

This clonotype was seen only once. The genes are TRBV7-2 and TRBJ2-5; D gene uncertain. The germline V gene has CDR1 SGHTA and CDR2 FQGNSA. V lost 1 base, J lost 4 bases, and 10 bases lay in between. The CDR3 has 14 amino acids. The CDR3 region has the DNA TGTGCCAGCAGCTTAGGTGAGGTAGGAGAGACCCAGTACTTC. It yields the protein CASSLGEVGETQYF.

This clonotype was counted only a few times. The CDR3 DNA reads as TGTGCCAGCAGTTACTCGATGTGGAACCGGGGGACTGAAGCTTTCTTT. This encodes CASSYSMWNRGTEAFF. V and J are TRBV6-6 and TRBJ1-1; D possibly corresponds to TRBD1 (5 bases). This CDR3 is 16 amino acids long. Germline V lookup: CDR1 MNHNY, CDR2 SVGAGI (reference sequence). V was clipped by 0 bases and J by 5 bases, with 16 bases between them.

This chain joins TRBV7-3 and TRBJ2-2; TRBD2 matches 12 bases. The germline V gene encodes CDR1 SGHTA and CDR2 FQGTGA. V lost 3 bases, J lost 4 bases, and 3 bases stayed unmatched. CDR3 length: 16 residues. This chain's CDR3 is CASSLTSGSGTGELFF. The CDR3 region has the DNA TGTGCCAGCAGCTTGACTAGCGGGAGTGGCACCGGGGAGCTGTTTTTT.

The chain combines TRBV7-3 with TRBJ1-1, with 12 bases fitting TRBD1. The J segment lost 3 bases and the V segment lost 5 bases, leaving 13 bases of the junction unmatched. The CDR3 length is 18 residues. Germline values: CDR1 SGHTA, CDR2 FQGTGA. The CDR3 DNA is TGTGCCAGCAGCACAGAGGGACAGGGGGCAAGGTCCGACACTGAAGCTTTCTTT. Translation: CASSTEGQGARSDTEAFF.

The chain couples TRBV10-3 to TRBJ2-7; no clear D gene. Germline V lookup: CDR1 ENHRY, CDR2 SYGVKD. CDR3 length equals 14 residues. V shed 2 bases and J shed 2 bases, with 10 bases lying between them. DNA for the CDR3: TGTGCCATCAGTGAGCGGCTCCTCCCCTACGAGCAGTACTTC. Amino acid sequence: CAISERLLPYEQYF.

This clonotype appeared a few times. This chain links TRBV7-9 with TRBJ2-7; TRBD2 is a possible D gene (6 bases). Germline V lookup: CDR1 SEHNR, CDR2 FQNEAQ (reference sequence). This CDR3 region has 14 residues. Trimming removed 6 bases from V and 6 bases from J, with 18 bases in between. The CDR3 nucleotides read TGTGCCAGCAGGCCCGCCGGGGGTAAGGCCGAGCAGTACTTC. Translation gives CASRPAGGKAEQYF. Filled out from reference TRBV7-9 and TRBJ2-7, the complete variable domain reads DTGVSQNPRHKITKRGQNVTFRCDPISEHNRLYWYRQTLGQGPEFLTYFQNEAQLEKSRLLSDRFSAERPKGSFSTLEIQRTEQGDSAMYLCASRPAGGKAEQYFGPGTRLTVT.

There are many counts of this clonotype. DNA for the CDR3: TGTGCCAGCAGTTCCCGGAGCCCGGGGTATGGCTACACCTTC. This sequence encodes CASSSRSPGYGYTF. The rearrangement uses TRBV28 and TRBJ1-2; D unclear. The germline V gene encodes CDR1 MDHEN and CDR2 SYDVKM. This CDR3 comprises 14 residues. V shed 4 bases and J shed 5 bases, with 14 bases lying between them.

The V and J genes are TRBV3-1 and TRBJ1-5, with 8 bases fitting TRBD1. CDR1 LGHDT and CDR2 YNNKEL come from the germline V gene (reference sequence). The CDR3 extends over 16 amino acids. Germline trimming cut 1 base from V and 3 bases from J; bases unmatched to any gene: 5. The DNA for the CDR3 is TGTGCCAGCAGCCAAGGAATCAGGGGGCACAATCAGCCCCAGCATTTT. It is translated as CASSQGIRGHNQPQHF.

This clonotype was seen a few times. The genes are TRBV30 and TRBJ2-5; 7 bases line up with TRBD2. V lost 0 bases and J lost 2; bases outside the gene matches: 6. The length of the CDR3 is 15 residues. Germline V lookup: CDR1 GTSNPN, CDR2 SVGIG (reference sequence). The CDR3 DNA sequence: TGTGCCTGGAGTGTACTAGCGTCGAAGCAAGAGACCCAGTACTTC. Amino acids: CAWSVLASKQETQYF.

This clonotype was observed at least ten times. The chain couples TRBV2 to TRBJ1-5, with 7 positions matching TRBD1. J lost 7 bases, V lost 7 bases, and 10 bases had no gene match. The germline gives CDR1 SNHLY, CDR2 FYNNEI. The CDR3 covers 14 residues. The CDR3 is CASKVSGTVQPQHF. In DNA form, the CDR3 reads TGTGCCAGCAAAGTATCCGGGACAGTGCAGCCCCAGCATTTT. The entire variable domain, with the rest obtained from reference TRBV2 and TRBJ1-5, is as follows: EPEVTQTPSHQVTQMGQEVILRCVPISNHLYFYWYRQILGQKVEFLVSFYNNEISEKSEIFDDQFSVERPDGSNFTLKIRSTKLEDSAMYFCASKVSGTVQPQHFGDGTRLSIL.

This clonotype was recorded many times. The V gene is TRBV28, the J gene TRBJ1-4, with a possible D match to TRBD1 (5 bases). V was clipped by 6 bases and J by 2 bases, with 10 bases between them. CDR3 length: 14 amino acids. The germline V gene has CDR1 MDHEN and CDR2 SYDVKM. The CDR3 region is CASSKDSTNEKLFF. DNA of the CDR3: TGTGCCAGCAGCAAAGACAGCACTAATGAAAAACTGTTTTTT.

This clonotype showed up many times. The chain joins TRBV6-1 to TRBJ2-7; no definite D call. Trimming took 3 bases from V and 5 from J, leaving 11 bases between them. The CDR3 extends over 13 amino acids. Germline V gene lookup returns CDR1 MNHNS and CDR2 SASEGT. The CDR3 coding sequence is TGTGCCAGCAGTGATGTCCCTCCGGACGAGCAGTACTTC. Translation gives CASSDVPPDEQYF.

This clonotype was recorded a few times. The V and J genes are TRBV3-1 and TRBJ1-4; 7 bases are shared with TRBD1. Germline CDR1 reads LGHDT; CDR2 reads YNNKEL (reference sequence). This CDR3 is built from 16 residues. Losses at the gene ends were 1 base for V and 7 bases for J; bases not matched to a gene: 9. CDR3 sequence (DNA): TGTGCCAGCAGCCAAGTTCTGGCGACAGGGCCTGAAAAACTGTTTTTT. It translates to CASSQVLATGPEKLFF.

This clonotype was counted a single time. This chain joins TRBV28 and TRBJ2-7; D tentatively reads TRBD1 or TRBD2 (5 bases each). V was trimmed by 5 bases and J by 2 bases, leaving 13 bases between them. The CDR3 totals 14 residues. The germline V gene encodes CDR1 MDHEN and CDR2 SYDVKM. CDR3 amino acids: CASSIRDGPYEQYF. In DNA form, the CDR3 reads TGTGCCAGCAGTATCCGGGACGGTCCCTACGAGCAGTACTTC.